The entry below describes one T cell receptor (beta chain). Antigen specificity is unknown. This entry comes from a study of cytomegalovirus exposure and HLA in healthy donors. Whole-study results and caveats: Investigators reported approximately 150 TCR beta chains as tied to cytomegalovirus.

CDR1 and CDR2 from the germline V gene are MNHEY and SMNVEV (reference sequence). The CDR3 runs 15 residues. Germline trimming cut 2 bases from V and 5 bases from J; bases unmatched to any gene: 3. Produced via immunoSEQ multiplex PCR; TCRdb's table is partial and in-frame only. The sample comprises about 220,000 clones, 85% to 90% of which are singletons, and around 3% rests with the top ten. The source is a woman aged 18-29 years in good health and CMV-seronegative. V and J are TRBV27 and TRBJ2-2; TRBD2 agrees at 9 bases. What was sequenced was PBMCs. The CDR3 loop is CASSLAGGGTGELFF. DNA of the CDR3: TGTGCCAGCAGTTTAGCGGGAGGGGGGACCGGGGAGCTGTTTTTT.